This T cell receptor beta chain was sequenced for a study of OX40 agonist ivuxolimab in advanced cancers. General observations from the study: There was clonal expansion of CD4+ and CD8+ blood T cells by week 6 at 0.1 to 3.0 mg/kg. Several nonresponders also turned out to have low normalized T-cell clonal expansion.

Regarding this clone: Its antigen remains unknown.

Germline loops: CDR1 SQVTM, CDR2 ANQGSEA. Trimming stripped 4 bases from V and 1 base from J, with 7 bases between. The CDR3 totals 12 residues. TCRdb's table, derived via immunoSEQ multiplex PCR, lists solely in-frame clones and lacks some. The data show 60,000 or so clones, around 87% seen once. The specimen was CD4+ or CD8+ T cells sorted from blood, collected in a trial of the OX40 agonist ivuxolimab. The receptor was isolated from an adult with an advanced solid tumor such as melanoma, head and neck, liver or kidney cancer. The gene calls are TRBV29-1 and TRBJ2-5; no firm D call. CDR3 sequence: CSVARSQETQYF. The CDR3, as DNA: TGCAGCGTTGCTAGGTCCCAAGAGACCCAGTACTTC. The variable domain in full, completed from reference TRBV29-1 and TRBJ2-5, reads SAVISQKPSRDICQRGTSLTIQCQVDSQVTMMFWYRQQPGQSLTLIATANQGSEATYESGFVIDKFPISRPNLTFSTLTVSNMSPEDSSIYLCSVARSQETQYFGPGTRLLVL.